This entry lists 8 T cell receptor beta chains sequenced from one sample in a study of beta chain features in type 1 diabetes (dated by TCRdb to between 2018 and 2020). Overall results and qualifications from the work: Type 1 diabetes patients showed a moderate but significant shortening of TCRB CDR3 length in all four CD4+ subsets.

Their antigens remain unidentified. Libraries were built with the immunoSEQ multiplex PCR assay. All of the isolated RNA was reverse transcribed with the High Capacity cDNA Reverse Transcription Kit, so expressed TCRB transcripts were sequenced. Here the immuneACCESS table is served through TCRdb, limited to in-frame sequences with V and J called. Missing clones are a known gap in these copies; in checked studies unresolved V genes cover under half, and the rest lacks a known reason. For this sample the table gives around 160,000 clones, of which more than 60% were detected only once. Of the sample, 0.08% to 0.09% is held by the ten largest clones. The material sequenced was naive CD4+ T cells from blood. The cell subset or site label for this specimen denotes: true naive CD4+ T cells. Receptor source: a man between 25 and 39 years old with type 1 diabetes.

The rearrangement uses TRBV30 and TRBJ1-4; 8 bases agree with TRBD1. J was trimmed by 7 bases and V by 3 bases; bases with no gene match: 4. This CDR3 comprises 13 residues. From germline, CDR1 is GTSNPN and CDR2 SVGIG (reference sequence). The CDR3 nucleotides are TGTGCCTGGAGCCTGACAGGGGTTGAAAAACTGTTTTTT. This translates into CAWSLTGVEKLFF.

The chain couples TRBV7-2 to TRBJ2-1; no firm D call. The CDR3 totals 11 residues. Deletions cut 4 bases from V and 7 bases from J, with 5 bases between. Germline V gene data show CDR1 as SGHTA and CDR2 as FQGNSA. The CDR3 nucleotides are TGTGCCAGCAGCTCTTGGAATGAGCAGTTCTTC. Translation: CASSSWNEQFF.

The chain has TRBV7-9 and TRBJ2-1; perhaps TRBD2 as D (6 bases). This CDR3 is built from 16 residues. From germline, CDR1 is SEHNR and CDR2 FQNEAQ (reference sequence). V was shortened by 3 bases and J by 2 bases, with 14 bases between the two germline ends. CDR3 in amino acids: CASSFDGTYTYNEQFF. The CDR3 DNA is TGTGCCAGCAGCTTCGACGGGACTTATACCTACAATGAGCAGTTCTTC.

The rearrangement joins TRBV29-1 to TRBJ2-1, with D perhaps assigned TRBD1 or TRBD2 (5 bases each). The CDR3 covers 14 residues. Trimming removed 6 bases at V and 7 bases at J, with 19 bases between. Germline V gives CDR1 SQVTM, CDR2 ANQGSEA. The CDR3 DNA sequence: TGCAGCGTCTCACCGGGCAGGGAGCCAAATGAGCAGTTCTTC. Its translation: CSVSPGREPNEQFF.

This clone was seen only once. The V gene is TRBV27, the J gene TRBJ2-3, with D perhaps matching TRBD1 (6 bases). The CDR3 is 14 amino acids. With 5 bases removed from V and 4 bases from J, the gap between germline ends came to 13 bases. CDR1 MNHEY and CDR2 SMNVEV come from the germline V gene (reference sequence). The CDR3 reads CASSTYRVPDTQYF. CDR3 sequence (DNA): TGTGCCAGCAGTACCTACAGGGTTCCAGATACGCAGTATTTT.

The CDR3 DNA follows: TGTGCCAGCAGGAAGGACAGGGTCTGGGCCGGGGAGCTGTTTTTT. Translation: CASRKDRVWAGELFF. The rearrangement links TRBV6-5 to TRBJ2-2; 8 bases match TRBD1. V dropped 6 bases and J dropped 6; count of bases not matched to a gene: 9. This CDR3 has 15 residues. The germline CDR1 and CDR2 sequences are MNHEY and SVGAGI.

This chain links TRBV30 with TRBJ2-1; 9 nucleotides match TRBD2. The germline gives CDR1 GTSNPN, CDR2 SVGIG (reference sequence). The CDR3 loop spans 17 amino acids. The J segment lost 1 base and the V segment lost 1 base, leaving 8 bases of the junction unmatched. The CDR3 here is CAWSGTRTSGSYNEQFF. CDR3 sequence (DNA): TGTGCCTGGAGTGGCACCCGAACTAGCGGGTCCTACAATGAGCAGTTCTTC. The variable domain in full, completed from reference TRBV30 and TRBJ2-1, reads SQTIHQWPATLVQPVGSPLSLECTVEGTSNPNLYWYRQAAGRGLQLLFYSVGIGQISSEVPQNLSASRPQDRQFILSSKKLLLSDSGFYLCAWSGTRTSGSYNEQFFGPGTRLTVL.

About this clone itself: The sample contains more than one DNA sequence encoding this CDR3. J is TRBJ1-1 and V is TRBV13, with 7 bases fitting TRBD1. Germline lookup yields CDR1 PRHDT and CDR2 FYEKMQ (reference sequence). The CDR3 sequence is 13 residues long. V was clipped by 5 bases and J by 4 bases; unmatched bases: 4. The CDR3 here is CASSLDRVTEAFF. In DNA, the CDR3 is TGTGCCAGCAGCCTCGACAGGGTCACTGAAGCTTTCTTT.